The 22 T cell receptor beta chains below all came from one sample that was sequenced in a study of blood T cell repertoires in COVID-19. The data were produced by immunoSEQ multiplex PCR, yet TCRdb's version contains in-frame clones alone and is incomplete. Altogether fewer than 80,000 clones are present, around 84% being singletons, with the ten largest covering about 0.93%. Specimen: peripheral blood. The source of these receptors is a man aged 65 to 79 with acute or convalescent COVID-19.

This clone turned up a few times. The chain links TRBV12-5 to TRBJ2-2; D gene ambiguous. The CDR3 consists of 17 residues. Trimming shortened V by 2 bases and J by 2 bases, and 15 bases separated the two germline ends. CDR1 and CDR2 (germline): LGHNT, FRNRAP. The CDR3 nucleotides read TGTGCTAGTGGTTTGCCTCGACCTACTACCAACACCGGGGAGCTGTTTTTT. It is translated as CASGLPRPTTNTGELFF.

CDR3 sequence: CASGQLDRGRIDRMDTQYF. CDR3 DNA: TGTGCCAGCGGTCAGTTAGACAGGGGGCGCATAGACAGGATGGATACGCAGTATTTT. The chain uses TRBV21-1 and TRBJ2-3; TRBD1 was called by the table and not checked on the DNA. TRBV21-1 corresponds to a pseudogene. The CDR3 is 19 amino acids.

This chain uses TRBV5-6 with TRBJ2-7, with D uncertain. Looked up from germline, CDR1 is SGHDT and CDR2 is YYEEEE. CDR3 size: 14 residues. V lost 0 bases to trimming and J lost 2 bases, with 9 bases between them. CDR3 loop: CASSLVSATYEQYF. The CDR3 nucleotides read TGTGCCAGCAGCTTGGTGAGTGCCACCTACGAGCAGTACTTC.

The chain employs TRBV7-8 and TRBJ2-3, with TRBD2 identical over 9 bases. The CDR3 is 16 residues long. Germline CDR1 and CDR2: SGHVS and FQNEAQ. V lost 5 bases, J lost 8 bases, and 14 bases stayed unmatched. CDR3 sequence: CASSPTGLAGLSTQYF. The CDR3 DNA reads as TGTGCCAGCAGCCCCACCGGGCTAGCGGGACTCTCTACGCAGTATTTT.

J is TRBJ1-2 and V is TRBV7-3; D call uncertain. V was shortened by 2 bases and J by 9 bases, with 16 bases between the two germline ends. The CDR3 runs to 14 residues. The germline gives CDR1 SGHTA, CDR2 FQGTGA. The CDR3 protein is CASSLASGPASYTF. CDR3 DNA: TGTGCCAGCAGCTTAGCGAGCGGGCCGGCGAGCTACACCTTC.

This clone was counted between two and nine times. The chain recombines TRBV27 with TRBJ2-7, with TRBD2 identical over 12 bases. The junction had 5 bases not matched to a gene; V was cut back by 5 bases and J by 3 bases. This CDR3 has 15 residues. Germline V gene sequence: CDR1 MNHEY, CDR2 SMNVEV (reference sequence). The CDR3 nucleotides are TGTGCCAGCAGTCCCCGACTAGCGGGAGTCTACGAGCAGTACTTC. Translating it yields CASSPRLAGVYEQYF.

The V gene is TRBV5-4, the J gene TRBJ1-2, with TRBD1 matching over 8 bases. J lost 7 bases, V lost 6 bases, and 8 bases had no gene match. Germline V gene data show CDR1 as SGHNT and CDR2 as YYREEE (reference sequence). The CDR3 extends over 13 amino acids. The CDR3 reads CASTEQGAIGYTF. DNA for the CDR3: TGTGCCAGCACCGAGCAGGGGGCGATTGGCTACACCTTC.

The rearrangement joins TRBV29-1 to TRBJ1-3; 8 nucleotides match TRBD1. With V trimmed by 5 bases and J by 0 bases, 3 bases remained unmatched. The CDR3 is made up of 14 amino acids. Germline values: CDR1 SQVTM, CDR2 ANQGSEA. CDR3 in amino acids: CSVWDRSSGNTIYF. CDR3 nucleotide sequence: TGCAGCGTTTGGGACAGGAGCTCTGGAAACACCATATATTTT.

The chain couples TRBV5-1 to TRBJ2-1, with D possibly being TRBD1 (6 bases). This CDR3 comprises 15 residues. Germline V CDR1 and CDR2: SGHRS, YFSETQ. Trimming removed 5 bases at V and 6 bases at J, with 18 bases between. For the CDR3, the DNA is TGCGCCAGCAGGTTCCGGGATATAGGGGGCAATGAGCAGTTCTTC. It specifies CASRFRDIGGNEQFF.

The chain is built from TRBV11-2 and TRBJ2-1; 11 bases line up with TRBD2. This CDR3 has 15 residues. The V gene end was trimmed by 5 bases and the J gene end by 4 bases; junction bases not matched to a gene: 4. From germline, CDR1 is SGHAT and CDR2 FQNNGV. Here the CDR3 reads CASSHLAGGYNEQFF. The CDR3 region has the DNA TGTGCCAGCAGCCACTTAGCGGGAGGGTACAATGAGCAGTTCTTC.

This clone was seen only once. The chain has TRBV7-9 and TRBJ1-4, with unresolved D. CDR1 is SEHNR, CDR2 FQNEAQ, per germline (reference sequence). V lost 1 base, J lost 5 bases, and 8 bases lay in between. The CDR3 runs 14 residues. CDR3 in amino acids: CASSLGTGNEKLFF. CDR3 coding DNA: TGTGCCAGCAGCTTAGGAACGGGAAATGAAAAACTGTTTTTT.

This clone was observed a handful of times. The chain couples TRBV24-1 to TRBJ2-1; 7 bases are shared with TRBD1. The CDR3 runs to 16 residues. With V trimmed by 3 bases and J by 8 bases, 12 bases remained unmatched. Germline CDR1 and CDR2: KGHDR and SFDVKD. This chain's CDR3 is CATSDQRQGKLDEQFF. CDR3 DNA sequence: TGTGCCACCAGTGATCAGAGACAGGGAAAGCTGGATGAGCAGTTCTTC.

V and J are TRBV19 and TRBJ2-7; 7 bases agree with TRBD1. With 3 bases clipped from V and 3 bases from J, the junction kept 5 bases outside the gene matches. Germline V gives CDR1 LNHDA, CDR2 SQIVND (reference sequence). The CDR3 loop spans 14 amino acids. This chain's CDR3 is CASSMTGLVYEQYF. The CDR3 DNA follows: TGTGCCAGTAGTATGACAGGGTTGGTCTACGAGCAGTACTTC.

The gene calls are TRBV6-6 and TRBJ2-5; possible D gene TRBD2, 5 bases. Germline V gives CDR1 MNHNY, CDR2 SVGAGI (reference sequence). The V end was cut by 6 bases, the J end by 5 bases, with 7 bases between. This CDR3 has 11 residues. The CDR3 coding sequence is TGTGCCAGCAGCCGGAGGGAGACCCAGTACTTC. Translation: CASSRRETQYF.

V gene TRBV19 combines with J gene TRBJ2-7; D is perhaps TRBD1 (6 bases). The CDR3 totals 13 residues. Trimming pared 2 bases from V and 5 bases from J, leaving 10 bases between. CDR1 is LNHDA, CDR2 SQIVND, per germline (reference sequence). The CDR3 DNA is TGTGCCAGTAGTATAACAGGGCACGACGAGCAGTACTTC. Translating it yields CASSITGHDEQYF.

The chain recombines TRBV25-1 with TRBJ1-1; 10 bases fit TRBD1. Per the germline V gene, CDR1 is MGHDK and CDR2 is SYGVNS. V lost 7 bases, J lost 9 bases, and 5 bases stayed unmatched. This CDR3 spans 12 amino acids. The CDR3 here is CASTPGQGKAFF. The DNA of the CDR3 is TGTGCCAGCACTCCGGGACAGGGGAAAGCTTTCTTT.

V and J are TRBV5-1 and TRBJ1-6; D unclear. The CDR3 sequence is 15 residues long. Germline V gene lookup returns CDR1 SGHRS and CDR2 YFSETQ. V lost 4 bases, J lost 7 bases, and 15 bases lay in between. CDR3 sequence reads: CASSLRTDLNSPLHF. Here the CDR3 DNA reads TGCGCCAGCAGCCTGCGGACTGACCTGAATTCACCCCTCCACTTT.

V is TRBV3-1 (or the pseudogene TRBV3-2) and J is TRBJ2-1; TRBD2 matches 9 bases. V shed 0 bases and J 7 bases; nucleotides not matched to a gene: 7. The CDR3 consists of 16 residues. Germline lookup yields CDR1 LGHDT and CDR2 YNNKEL (reference sequence). CDR3 in amino acids: CASSQDPLAGRNEQFF. For the CDR3, the DNA is TGTGCCAGCAGCCAAGATCCCCTAGCGGGGCGGAATGAGCAGTTCTTC.

The chain carries TRBV18 and TRBJ2-5; 14 bases fit TRBD2. This CDR3 is 16 amino acids long. Germline trimming cut 3 bases from V and 4 bases from J; bases unmatched to any gene: 4. The germline gives CDR1 KGHSH, CDR2 LQKENI. CDR3 protein: CASSPGTSGSIETQYF. The CDR3 region has the DNA TGTGCCAGCTCACCGGGGACTAGCGGGAGCATAGAGACCCAGTACTTC.

The CDR3 spells CASGDSDYTDTQYF. The CDR3 DNA reads TGTGCCAGTGGCGACAGTGATTACACAGATACGCAGTATTTT. The chain recombines TRBV14 with TRBJ2-3, with a tentative D call TRBD1 (5 bases). The CDR3 spans 14 residues. CDR1 and CDR2 from the germline V gene are SGHDN and FVKESK. V lost 9 bases to trimming and J lost 2 bases, with 15 bases between them.

The rearrangement joins TRBV5-1 to TRBJ2-7; TRBD1 aligns across 7 bases. Trimming took 1 base from V and 5 from J; bases not matched to a gene: 3. CDR1 SGHRS and CDR2 YFSETQ come from the germline V gene. This CDR3 is built from 13 residues. The CDR3 here is CASSLTGDHEQYF. The CDR3 DNA reads TGCGCCAGCAGCTTGACAGGGGATCACGAGCAGTACTTC.

This sequence joins TRBV2 and TRBJ1-2; D remains ambiguous. The CDR3 is 12 amino acids. Trimming removed 8 bases at V and 7 bases at J, with 14 bases between. Germline V lookup: CDR1 SNHLY, CDR2 FYNNEI. CDR3 residues: CASREFVGGYTF. CDR3 DNA sequence: TGTGCCAGCCGGGAGTTTGTAGGTGGCTACACCTTC.